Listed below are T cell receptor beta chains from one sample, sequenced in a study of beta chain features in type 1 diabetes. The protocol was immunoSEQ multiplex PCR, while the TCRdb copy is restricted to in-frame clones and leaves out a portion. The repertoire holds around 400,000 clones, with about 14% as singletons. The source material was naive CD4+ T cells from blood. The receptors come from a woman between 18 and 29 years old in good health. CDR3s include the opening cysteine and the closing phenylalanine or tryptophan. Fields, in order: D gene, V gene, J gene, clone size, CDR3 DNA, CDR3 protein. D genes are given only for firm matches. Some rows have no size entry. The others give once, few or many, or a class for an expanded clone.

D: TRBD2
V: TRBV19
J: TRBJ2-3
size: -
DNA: TGTGCCAGTACCCCGACTAGCGGGAGGGATACGCAGTATTTT
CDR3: CASTPTSGRDTQYF

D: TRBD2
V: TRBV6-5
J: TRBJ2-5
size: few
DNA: TGTGCCAGCAGTTACTCGAGAGTTAGCGGGAGAGAGACCCAGTACTTC
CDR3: CASSYSRVSGRETQYF

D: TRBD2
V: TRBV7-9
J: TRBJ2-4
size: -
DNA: TGTGCCAGCGGACTAGCGGGGAAAAACATTCAGTACTTC
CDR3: CASGLAGKNIQYF

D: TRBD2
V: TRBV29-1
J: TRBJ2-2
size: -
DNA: TGCAGCGTTGAAGGGGGTACTAGCGGGAGTACCGGGGAGCTGTTTTTT
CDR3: CSVEGGTSGSTGELFF

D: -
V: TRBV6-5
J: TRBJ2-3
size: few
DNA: TGTGCCAGCAGTTACTCGGCTAGATCCACAGATACGCAGTATTTT
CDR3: CASSYSARSTDTQYF

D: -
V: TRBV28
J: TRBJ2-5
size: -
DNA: TGTGCCAGCGAGAGGGCACAGATTGAGACCCAGTACTTC
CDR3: CASERAQIETQYF

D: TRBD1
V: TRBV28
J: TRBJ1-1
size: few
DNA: TGTGCCAGCAGTTTATACAGGGGGCGGACTGAAGCTTTCTTT
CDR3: CASSLYRGRTEAFF

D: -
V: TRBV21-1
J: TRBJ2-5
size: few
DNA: TGTGCCAGCAGCAAAGCGTTGTACAGGGGAGAGACCCAGTACTTC
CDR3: CASSKALYRGETQYF

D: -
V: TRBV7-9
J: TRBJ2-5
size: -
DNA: TGTGCCAGCAGCTTAGGAGTAGTGAGCCAAGAGACCCAGTACTTC
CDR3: CASSLGVVSQETQYF

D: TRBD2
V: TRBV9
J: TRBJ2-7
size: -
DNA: TGTGCCAGCAGCTTGTTAGCGGGAGATCGCGAGCAGTACTTC
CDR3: CASSLLAGDREQYF

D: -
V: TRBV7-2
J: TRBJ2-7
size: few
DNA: TGTGCCAGCAGCCCACTCTACGAGCAGTACTTC
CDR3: CASSPLYEQYF

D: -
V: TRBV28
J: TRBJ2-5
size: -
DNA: TGTGCCAGCAGTTTTGGGGGCCGAGAGACCCAGTACTTC
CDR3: CASSFGGRETQYF

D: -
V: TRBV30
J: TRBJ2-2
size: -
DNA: TGTGCCTGGAGTGTACGGTGGACCGGGGAGCTGTTTTTT
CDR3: CAWSVRWTGELFF

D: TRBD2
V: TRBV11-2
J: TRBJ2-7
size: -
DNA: TGTGCCAGCAGCGCCCAGCGGGATGGTTACGAGCAGTACTTC
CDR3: CASSAQRDGYEQYF

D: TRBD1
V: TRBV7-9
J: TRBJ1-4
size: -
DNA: TGTGCCAGCAGCCCACAGGGGCGAACTGAAAAACTGTTTTTT
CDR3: CASSPQGRTEKLFF

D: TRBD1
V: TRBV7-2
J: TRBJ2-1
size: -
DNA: TGTGCCAGCAGCACCAGGACAGGGTTGGATGAGCAGTTCTTC
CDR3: CASSTRTGLDEQFF

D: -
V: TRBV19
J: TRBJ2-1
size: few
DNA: TGTGCCAGTAGTCCCCAGGACAGAACTTTCTACAATGAGCAGTTCTTC
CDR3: CASSPQDRTFYNEQFF

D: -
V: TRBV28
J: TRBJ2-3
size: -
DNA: -
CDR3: CASSTSDRGTDTQYF

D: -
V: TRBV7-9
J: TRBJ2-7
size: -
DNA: TGTGCCAGCAGCTTAGACAAGATCTACGAGCAGTACTTC
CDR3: CASSLDKIYEQYF

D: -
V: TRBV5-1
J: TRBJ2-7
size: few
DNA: TGCGCCAGCAGCTTGGCGCGAATCCGCAGGGGTCGTACCTTCTACGAGCAGTACTTC
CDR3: CASSLARIRRGRTFYEQYF

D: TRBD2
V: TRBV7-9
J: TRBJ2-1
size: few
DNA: TGTGCCAGCAGCTTAGTGGGAGGGCCCTCGAATGAGCAGTTCTTC
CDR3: CASSLVGGPSNEQFF

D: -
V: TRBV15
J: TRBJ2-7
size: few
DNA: TGTGCCACCAGCAGAGGCATGAGCTCCTACGAGCAGTACTTC
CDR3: CATSRGMSSYEQYF

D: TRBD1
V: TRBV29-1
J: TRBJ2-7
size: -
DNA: TGCAGCGTTACAGGGGCCTACGAGCAGTACTTC
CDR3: CSVTGAYEQYF

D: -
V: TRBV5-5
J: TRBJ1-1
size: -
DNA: TGTGCCAGCAGCTTGACCGGACAAGGAGTCACTGAAGCTTTCTTT
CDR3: CASSLTGQGVTEAFF

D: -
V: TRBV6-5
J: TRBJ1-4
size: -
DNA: TGTGCCAGCAGCCCCGCGTCGAGGCGGGGTCTGTTTTTT
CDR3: CASSPASRRGLFF

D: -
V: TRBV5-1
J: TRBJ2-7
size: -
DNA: TGCGCCAGCAGCTTGGATGGGGGCCCGTACTTC
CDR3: CASSLDGGPYF

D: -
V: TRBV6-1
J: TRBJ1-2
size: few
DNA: TGTGCCAGCAGTGAATGGAGAAACTATGGCTACACCTTC
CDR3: CASSEWRNYGYTF

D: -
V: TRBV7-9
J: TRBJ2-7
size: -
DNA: TGTGCCGGCGGGACCCGCAACTCGTACGAGCAGTACTTC
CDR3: CAGGTRNSYEQYF

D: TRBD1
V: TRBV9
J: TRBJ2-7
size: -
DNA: TGTGCCAGCAGCGCGGGGAGGGGACAGGGACCATACGAGCAGTACTTC
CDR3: CASSAGRGQGPYEQYF

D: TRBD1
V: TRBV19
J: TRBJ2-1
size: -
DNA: TGTGCCAGTAGCCTACAGGGGGCGTATGAGCAGTTCTTC
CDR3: CASSLQGAYEQFF

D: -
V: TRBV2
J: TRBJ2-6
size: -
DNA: TGTGCCAGCAGTCCCTTCGGCGGCGGGTCTGGGGCCAACGTCCTGACTTTC
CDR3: CASSPFGGGSGANVLTF

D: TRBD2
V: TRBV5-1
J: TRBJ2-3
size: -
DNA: TGCGCCAGCAGCGACACTTGGGGCCTAGCGGCCACAGATACGCAGTATTTT
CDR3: CASSDTWGLAATDTQYF

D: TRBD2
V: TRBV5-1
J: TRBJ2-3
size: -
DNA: TGCGCCAGCAGCCCACGACTAGCGGGACCTAACACAGATACGCAGTATTTT
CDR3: CASSPRLAGPNTDTQYF

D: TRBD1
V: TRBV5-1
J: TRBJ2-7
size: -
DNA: TGCGCCAGCGGAAGGACAGGGGGTCACGAGCAGTACTTC
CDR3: CASGRTGGHEQYF

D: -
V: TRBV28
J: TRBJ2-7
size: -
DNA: TGTGCCAGCTTTAACGGAGCCTACGAGCAGTACTTC
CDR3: CASFNGAYEQYF

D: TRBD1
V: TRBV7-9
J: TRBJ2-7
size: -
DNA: TGTGCCAGCATCCGGACAGGGGGCGTGAACGAGCAGTACTTC
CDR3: CASIRTGGVNEQYF

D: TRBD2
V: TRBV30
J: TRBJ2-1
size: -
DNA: TGTGCCTGGAGTGTACTCCCAGCGGGAGGCTACAATGAGCAGTTCTTC
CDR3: CAWSVLPAGGYNEQFF

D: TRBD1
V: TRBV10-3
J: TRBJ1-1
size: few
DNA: TGTGCCATCAGTGAGGGGACAGTTCGAGCTTTCTTT
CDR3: CAISEGTVRAFF

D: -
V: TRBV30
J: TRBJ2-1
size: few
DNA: TGTGCCGCCCTTCGGGTCAATGAGCAGTTCTTC
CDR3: CAALRVNEQFF

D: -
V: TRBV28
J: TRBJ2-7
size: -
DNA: TGTGCCAGCAGCCGAGGCGGAGATTACGAGCAGTACTTC
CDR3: CASSRGGDYEQYF

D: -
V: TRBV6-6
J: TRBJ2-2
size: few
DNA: TGTGCCAGCAGTTACTCAGTGTTTCCCTACGCCGGGGAGCTGTTTTTT
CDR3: CASSYSVFPYAGELFF

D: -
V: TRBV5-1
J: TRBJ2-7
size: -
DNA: TGCGCCAGCAGCCCCGGGAGCAACTACGAGCAGTACTTC
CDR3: CASSPGSNYEQYF

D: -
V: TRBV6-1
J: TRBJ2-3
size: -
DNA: TGTGCCAGCAGTGAAATGGGGGCGGACACAGATACGCAGTATTTT
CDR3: CASSEMGADTDTQYF

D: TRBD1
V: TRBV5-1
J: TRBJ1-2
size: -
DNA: TGCGCCAGCAGCTTCCAGGGGGAGAGGAACTATGGCTACACCTTC
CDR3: CASSFQGERNYGYTF

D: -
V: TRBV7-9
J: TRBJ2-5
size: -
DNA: TGTGCCAGCAGCATGGGCCGGCAGAGGGACCAAGAGACCCAGTACTTC
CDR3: CASSMGRQRDQETQYF

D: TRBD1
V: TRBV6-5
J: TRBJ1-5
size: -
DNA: TGTGCCAGCAGCCCATGGGGACAGGGGAATCAGCCCCAGCATTTT
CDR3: CASSPWGQGNQPQHF